This TCR beta chain was retrieved from a study of T cells in Graves' hyperthyroidism and ophthalmopathy. This clonotype was seen many times. Unmatched junction bases numbered 7, after V lost 5 bases and J lost 0 bases. From germline, CDR1 is PRHDT and CDR2 FYEKMQ (reference sequence). CDR3 length: 15 residues. What was amplified from RNA transcripts were TCR beta CDR3 regions. An initial round of RT-PCR targeting the TCR CDR3 relied on the HTBI primer set. TCRdb analysed the multiplex PCR reads with MiXCR anew, one entry per CDR3 protein. This sample has about 350,000 distinct CDR3 sequences, with around 14% found just once.

The genes are TRBV13 and TRBJ2-7; 7 nucleotides match TRBD1. The specimen was blood. The source is a woman in her 30s with Graves' hyperthyroidism. The CDR3 coding sequence is TGTGCCAGCAGCAAGCTAGACAGGGACTCCTACGAGCAGTACTTC. It translates to CASSKLDRDSYEQYF.